The 5 T cell receptor beta chains given below trace back to one sample, sequenced in a study of identifying expanded T cells in peripheral blood. TCRdb's table, derived via immunoSEQ multiplex PCR, lists solely in-frame clones and lacks some. The sample holds roughly 92,000 clones; approximately 90% are singletons and the top ten take around 20%. The sequenced material came from blood. These receptors originate from a person aged 18 to 75 in good health.

The rearrangement links TRBV4-1 to TRBJ1-6, with D maybe TRBD1 (6 bases). CDR1 MGHRA and CDR2 YSYEKL come from the germline V gene. This CDR3 has 17 residues. Trimming pared 4 bases from V and 7 bases from J, leaving 20 bases between. CDR3: CASSPVGARLGNSPLHF. CDR3 coding DNA: TGCGCCAGCAGCCCAGTGGGGGCCCGGCTGGGAAATTCACCCCTCCACTTT.

The chain joins TRBV6-5 to TRBJ1-1; D remains ambiguous. V lost 2 bases to trimming and J lost 0 bases, with 4 bases between them. Looked up from germline, CDR1 is MNHEY and CDR2 is SVGAGI. This CDR3 comprises 13 residues. CDR3 protein: CASSYMMNTEAFF. DNA for the CDR3: TGTGCCAGCAGTTACATGATGAACACTGAAGCTTTCTTT.

The chain combines TRBV11-2 with TRBJ2-2; D uncertain. In germline, CDR1 is SGHAT, CDR2 FQNNGV. This CDR3 has 12 residues. The V and J ends lost 6 bases and 8 bases respectively, with 10 bases between them. The CDR3 here is CASRNDRGELFF. The CDR3 DNA is TGTGCCAGCAGGAACGACCGAGGGGAGCTGTTTTTT. Variable domain in full (rest from reference TRBV11-2 and TRBJ2-2): EAGVAQSPRYKIIEKRQSVAFWCNPISGHATLYWYQQILGQGPKLLIQFQNNGVVDDSQLPKDRFSAERLKGVDSTLKIQPAKLEDSAVYLCASRNDRGELFFGEGSRLTVL.

In this sample, this clone turned up a few times. This chain joins TRBV6-5 and TRBJ1-6, with 7 bases aligning to TRBD1. V lost 6 bases and J lost 8; bases outside the gene matches: 10. CDR3 length equals 15 residues. Germline V CDR1 and CDR2: MNHEY, SVGAGI. The chain's CDR3 is CASRTTTGSHSPLHF. The CDR3 coding sequence is TGTGCCAGCAGAACCACGACAGGGTCGCATTCACCCCTCCACTTT.

The rearrangement uses TRBV19 and TRBJ2-6; D not resolved. CDR1 LNHDA and CDR2 SQIVND come from the germline V gene (reference sequence). This CDR3 region has 14 residues. V lost 3 bases and J lost 4, with 7 bases in between. DNA of the CDR3: TGTGCCAGTAGTATGGCCCTGGGGGCCAACGTCCTGACTTTC. It translates to CASSMALGANVLTF.